This TCR beta chain is from a study of CD8+ T cells in alopecia areata (dated by TCRdb to 2016 to 2019). Turning to the overall study: The treated patients took part in an open-label pilot trial in which moderate-to-severe alopecia areata was treated with oral tofacitinib at 5 to 10 mg twice daily. Patients received tofacitinib for 6 to 18 months and were then followed off drug for 6 months to check for delayed response and recurrence. Disease severity in treated patients was measured with the SALT score, which quantifies the percentage of affected scalp surface area. High-throughput TCRbeta sequencing was used to examine T cell clonal expansion in alopecia areata in both the C3H/HeJ mouse model and human patients. Scalp tissue and sorted CD4+ and CD8+ peripheral blood T cells from patchy and totalis/universalis alopecia areata patients and from healthy controls were covered by human TCRbeta sequencing. Patients on tofacitinib were biopsied at baseline and after 4 and 24 weeks of treatment, and several of the patients also had a later scalp biopsy. Clonality in the scalp was compared among normal scalp (n=4), patchy alopecia areata scalp (n=8), and alopecia totalis/universalis scalp (n=8). RNA was extracted with the PAXgene miRNA kit for fixed scalp, the miRNeasy kit for PBMCs, and the RNeasy kit for mouse skin. Amplification of TCRbeta CDR3 regions was done by immunoSEQ multiplex PCR using 35 Vbeta forward primers and 13 Jbeta reverse primers. The investigation overall reported the following: Lesional scalp, especially in alopecia totalis/universalis, showed higher clonality and more expanded CD8+ clones than normal scalp, suggesting antigenic drive. Scalp clonality and the number of expanded CD8+ clones among the top 100 scalp clones were significantly decreased by tofacitinib. Many expanded lesional clones persisted in scalp and blood during tofacitinib treatment, which may partly explain relapse after stopping treatment. Scalp TCR repertoire analysis is complicated because resident alphabeta T cells in normal human skin are also sequenced, whereas mouse skin is dominated by gammadelta T cells. Compared with mice, TCR sequences shared between patients were less clear, possibly partly because of HLA diversity across the patient population. Because the treated cohort was small and had only one nonresponder, larger studies are needed to examine links between baseline CD8+ expansion and response.

Relative to germline, V is missing 4 bases and J is missing 1 base, with 11 bases of the junction outside any gene match. The CDR3 starts with the cysteine, ends with the phenylalanine, and has 17 residues. Solely the CDR3 DNA is kept, with 51 bases framed from the first base. As encoded in the germline V gene, CDR1 is SGHTA while CDR2 is FQGTGA. This specimen's treatment or condition label, interpreted: oral pan-JAK inhibitor, 5-10 mg twice daily. Lesional scalp punch biopsies and peripheral blood were obtained from alopecia areata patients. PBMCs were isolated by density centrifugation and stained for CD3, CD4 and CD8, after which CD4+ and CD8+ T cells were sorted on a FACSAria. Library generation was performed with the immunoSEQ multiplex PCR assay. RNA was extracted from all samples and reverse transcribed into cDNA as template for TCR sequencing. SuperScript III was used for first-strand cDNA synthesis, primed with a 2:1 mix of oligo-dT and random hexamers. A synthetic immune receptor repertoire was used to measure amplification bias, and any remaining bias was corrected computationally. Per the source publication's procedure: After raw reads were preprocessed to remove errors, the CDR3 was defined following IMGT conventions as running from the conserved cysteine to phenylalanine. To get clonality, Shannon entropy was normalized by log2 of the number of productive unique TCRs and the result was subtracted from 1. Whether scalp clones were CD4 or CD8 was inferred by matching scalp TCRbeta sequences against CD4 and CD8 repertoires sorted from blood. Imported from immuneACCESS, the table was reduced by TCRdb to in-frame sequences with V and J called. These copies leave out some clones; in studies compared against another copy, an unresolved V gene accounts for under half, and the cause of the remainder is not known. The V and J calls and clone size were taken over from that table, and D and trimming were inferred from the DNA. Present in this sample are 200,000 to 250,000 clones, 35% to 40% of which were seen just once. Of the sample, 0.48% is held by the ten largest clones.

This clone was counted at least ten times. What this receptor recognizes is not known. Nothing much larger sits one base from this clone, and base qualities are not available. The chain joins TRBV7-3 to TRBJ2-3, with 7 bases matching TRBD1. This TCR was recovered from a human donor with alopecia areata. The input for sequencing was CD4+ T cells sorted from blood, taken between weeks 30 and 35, from a patient treated with tofacitinib. The nucleotide sequence reads TGTGCCAGCAGCTCCCGAGGGGGCAGTTCCGGCACAGATACGCAGTATTTT. Its amino acids are CASSSRGGSSGTDTQYF.